These 7 T cell receptor beta chains originate from one sample sequenced in a study of cytomegalovirus exposure and HLA in healthy donors. 13 Jbeta primers and 60 Vbeta primers were used for the PCR. Using immunoSEQ multiplex PCR, the repertoire was profiled, and TCRdb retains in-frame clones only, with some absent. The sample holds 130,000 or so clones, over 80% seen once. The sequenced sample was PBMCs. The receptors were gathered from a man aged 40-55 years in good health and CMV-seronegative.

The chain combines TRBV19 with TRBJ1-4, with D tentatively TRBD1 (5 bases). V lost 6 bases and J lost 7, with 9 bases in between. There are 12 residues in the CDR3. Germline assignment: CDR1 LNHDA and CDR2 SQIVND (reference sequence). This CDR3 reads CASRPDSEKLFF. CDR3 bases: TGTGCCAGTAGACCAGACAGTGAAAAACTGTTTTTT.

The chain employs TRBV29-1 and TRBJ2-3, with TRBD2 matching over 8 bases. Germline values: CDR1 SQVTM, CDR2 ANQGSEA. V shed 4 bases, J shed 3 bases, and the junction held 3 bases outside the gene matches. The length of the CDR3 is 13 residues. CDR3 bases: TGCAGCGTTGCGGGAGGGACTACAGATACGCAGTATTTT. Translating it yields CSVAGGTTDTQYF.

The chain combines TRBV5-4 with TRBJ1-4, with a possible D match to TRBD1 (5 bases). The CDR3 runs 16 residues. Between the trimmed V and J ends, which lost 2 bases and 7 bases, there was a span of 18 bases. The V gene's germline CDR1 is SGHNT and CDR2 YYREEE (reference sequence). Written as DNA, the CDR3 is TGTGCCAGCAGCTTTACAGGTCGTGGGGATATTGAAAAACTGTTTTTT. Protein: CASSFTGRGDIEKLFF.

The chain couples TRBV5-1 to TRBJ2-3; D perhaps matches TRBD2 (6 bases). Germline CDR1 is SGHRS and CDR2 is YFSETQ. This CDR3 contains 15 residues. Trimming stripped 0 bases from V and 0 bases from J, with 8 bases between. CDR3 bases: TGCGCCAGCAGCTTGGAGGGGACTAGCACAGATACGCAGTATTTT. This sequence encodes CASSLEGTSTDTQYF.

This clone was observed a handful of times. For the CDR3, the DNA is TGTGCCAGCAGTCCAGGCCCACCAGATACGCAGTATTTT. The encoded protein is CASSPGPPDTQYF. This rearrangement joins TRBV28 to TRBJ2-3; D gene unclear. Trimming left V 5 bases short and J 4 bases short, with 10 bases between. CDR1 and CDR2 (germline): MDHEN, SYDVKM. The CDR3 extends over 13 amino acids. The variable domain in full, with the rest retrieved from reference TRBV28 and TRBJ2-3, is DVKVTQSSRYLVKRTGEKVFLECVQDMDHENMFWYRQDPGLGLRLIYFSYDVKMKEKGDIPEGYSVSREKKERFSLILESASTNQTSMYLCASSPGPPDTQYFGPGTRLTVL.

The chain carries TRBV15 and TRBJ2-7; 8 bases map to TRBD1. Germline assignment: CDR1 LNHNV and CDR2 YYDKDF (reference sequence). CDR3 length: 14 amino acids. Germline trimming cut 1 base from V and 4 bases from J; bases unmatched to any gene: 3. CDR3 amino acids: CATSRGRQGYEQYF. The CDR3 coding sequence is TGTGCCACCAGCAGAGGTCGACAGGGGTACGAGCAGTACTTC.

The chain employs TRBV5-6 and TRBJ2-7; TRBD2 matches 14 bases. Germline V gene sequence: CDR1 SGHDT, CDR2 YYEEEE. This CDR3 spans 14 amino acids. The J segment lost 7 bases and the V segment lost 4 bases, leaving 4 bases of the junction unmatched. As DNA, the CDR3 is TGTGCCAGCAGCCAAGGACTAGCGGGGGGTGAGCAGTACTTC. Its translation is CASSQGLAGGEQYF.